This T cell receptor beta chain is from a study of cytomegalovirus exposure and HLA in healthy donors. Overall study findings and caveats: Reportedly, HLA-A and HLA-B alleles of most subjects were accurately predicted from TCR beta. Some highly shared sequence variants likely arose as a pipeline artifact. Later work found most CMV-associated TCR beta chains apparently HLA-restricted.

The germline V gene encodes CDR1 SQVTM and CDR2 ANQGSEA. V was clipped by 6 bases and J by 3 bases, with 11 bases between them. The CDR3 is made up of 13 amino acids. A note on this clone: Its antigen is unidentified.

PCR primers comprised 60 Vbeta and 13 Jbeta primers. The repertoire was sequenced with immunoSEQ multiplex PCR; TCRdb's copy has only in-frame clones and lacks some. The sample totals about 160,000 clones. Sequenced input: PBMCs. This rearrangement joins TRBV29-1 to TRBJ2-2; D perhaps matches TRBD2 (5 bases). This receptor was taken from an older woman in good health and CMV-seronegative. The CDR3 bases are TGCAGCGTCGATGCTAGCTACACCGGGGAGCTGTTTTTT. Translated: CSVDASYTGELFF.